This T cell receptor beta chain came from a study of PD-1 blockade in classical Hodgkin lymphoma. The patients all showed relapse after autologous stem cell transplantation, while their brentuximab vedotin exposure varied. Responses achieved at best were complete response, partial response or progressive disease. The CDR3 covers 16 residues. The protocol was immunoSEQ multiplex PCR, while the TCRdb copy is restricted to in-frame clones and leaves out a portion. Here the sample spans around 23,000 clones, 80% being singletons. As for this clone: Its antigen is still unknown.

Study-wide points: As was reported, newly diagnosed patients showed lower baseline TCR diversity than healthy donors did. Causes of the repertoire differences remain undefined, possibly disease activity or prior therapy. TCR diversity rose significantly by C4D1 in CD4+ but not CD8+ cells.

The sample in question was peripheral blood mononuclear cells (PBMCs), obtained before the second cycle of nivolumab. The receptor comes from a human donor with classical Hodgkin lymphoma. The chain couples TRBV21-1 to TRBJ2-1; the table's D call of TRBD2 was not tested on the DNA. TRBV21-1 is noted as a pseudogene. The CDR3 region is CASSKVIAGEWDEQFF. The CDR3 DNA is TGTGCCAGCAGCAAGGTAATAGCGGGAGAGTGGGATGAGCAGTTCTTC.